What follows are 21 T cell receptor beta chains derived from one specimen sequenced in a study of T cell repertoires in cytomegalovirus infection. TCRdb redid the calling of the reads with MiXCR, one entry per CDR3 protein. The sample shows more than 400,000 distinct CDR3 sequences, approximately 25% of them seen only once. Sequences were obtained from PBMCs. The receptor set was obtained from a human donor in good health (CMV status not recorded). Some clones in this sample may be carry-over from other donors' samples.

The rearrangement uses TRBV6-6 and TRBJ2-2; tentatively, D is TRBD1 (6 bases). The germline V and J ends were trimmed by 2 bases and 6 bases, with 7 bases remaining between them. CDR1 MNHNY and CDR2 SVGAGI come from the germline V gene (reference sequence). CDR3 length equals 13 residues. The CDR3 DNA reads as TGTGCCAGCAGTTACCAGGGGCCCGGGGAGCTGTTTTTT. Amino acids: CASSYQGPGELFF.

The chain has TRBV7-9 and TRBJ1-4; D perhaps matches TRBD1 (6 bases). Trimming removed 5 bases from V and 8 bases from J, with 21 bases in between. The germline gives CDR1 SEHNR, CDR2 FQNEAQ (reference sequence). This CDR3 contains 16 residues. The CDR3, as DNA: TGTGCCAGCAGCACCGAGGACGGCGGGGGGCGAGAAAAACTGTTTTTT. Its protein product is CASSTEDGGGREKLFF.

This clonotype has only a few counts. This chain connects TRBV7-9 to TRBJ2-1, with D tentatively TRBD2 (5 bases). The CDR3 runs 12 residues. V gave up 3 bases and J gave up 10 bases, with 10 bases separating them. Germline CDR1 SEHNR, CDR2 FQNEAQ (reference sequence). For the CDR3, the DNA is TGTGCCAGCAGCTTTGAGGGCGGGGAGCAGTTCTTC. Its translation is CASSFEGGEQFF.

This clonotype has a count of ten or more. The chain couples TRBV7-2 to TRBJ2-7, with 9 bases that match TRBD1. Germline-derived CDR1 and CDR2 are SGHTA and FQGNSA. The CDR3 consists of 15 residues. With V trimmed by 6 bases and J by 6 bases, 12 bases remained unmatched. This chain's CDR3 is CASSYGGGQGSEQYF. DNA of the CDR3: TGTGCCAGCAGTTATGGGGGGGGACAGGGAAGCGAGCAGTACTTC.

This clonotype came up a few times. The chain couples TRBV5-4 to TRBJ2-7, with a possible D match to TRBD2 (5 bases). Trimming took off 7 bases at V and 5 bases at J, with 16 bases between the two ends. Per germline, CDR1 SGHNT and CDR2 YYREEE (reference sequence). CDR3 length equals 13 residues. The CDR3 DNA is TGTGCCAGCGGGCTAGCACTCCACCACGAGCAGTACTTC. Its protein is CASGLALHHEQYF.

The rearrangement uses TRBV6-5 and TRBJ1-1; 7 nucleotides line up with TRBD1. Germline CDR1 reads MNHEY; CDR2 reads SVGAGI. This CDR3 region has 15 residues. V shed 4 bases and J 0 bases; nucleotides not matched to a gene: 5. In DNA form, the CDR3 reads TGTGCCAGCAGTTCCGACAGGGCCCTGAACACTGAAGCTTTCTTT. It is translated as CASSSDRALNTEAFF.

This clonotype was picked up a small number of times. The chain joins TRBV7-9 to TRBJ2-1, with D possibly matching TRBD2 (5 bases). The V gene lost 1 base and the J gene lost 2 bases, with 6 bases spanning the gap. This CDR3 region has 14 residues. Germline V gives CDR1 SEHNR, CDR2 FQNEAQ (reference sequence). CDR3 protein: CASSLVSAYNEQFF. CDR3 DNA sequence: TGTGCCAGCAGCTTAGTTAGCGCCTACAATGAGCAGTTCTTC.

This clonotype was recorded many times. The chain links TRBV24-1 to TRBJ2-3; 7 positions agree with TRBD2. V shed 9 bases, J shed 3 bases, and the junction held 2 bases outside the gene matches. CDR1 and CDR2 from the germline V gene are KGHDR and SFDVKD. The length of the CDR3 is 12 residues. CDR3 protein: CATGGETDTQYF. The CDR3 coding sequence is TGTGCCACCGGGGGGGAGACAGATACGCAGTATTTT.

J is TRBJ2-5 and V is TRBV18; tentatively, D is TRBD1 (6 bases). The V gene's germline CDR1 is KGHSH and CDR2 LQKENI. Trimming took off 3 bases at V and 5 bases at J, with 19 bases between the two ends. This CDR3 spans 16 amino acids. DNA for the CDR3: TGTGCCAGCTCACCCGGCCAGGCAGGGGAAGCGGAGACCCAGTACTTC. Amino acids: CASSPGQAGEAETQYF.

V usage is TRBV12-3 or TRBV12-4 and J usage is TRBJ2-3; D is perhaps TRBD2 (5 bases). The CDR3 is made up of 14 amino acids. Trimming took 3 bases from V and 0 from J, leaving 7 bases between them. The CDR3 protein is CASSFGMSTDTQYF. In DNA form, the CDR3 reads TGTGCCAGCAGTTTCGGGATGAGCACAGATACGCAGTATTTT.

The chain combines TRBV6-5 with TRBJ2-1, with 12 bases identical to TRBD2. There are 15 residues in the CDR3. Germline trimming cut 4 bases from V and 8 bases from J; bases unmatched to any gene: 6. Germline lookup yields CDR1 MNHEY and CDR2 SVGAGI. Here the CDR3 DNA reads TGTGCCAGCAGTTTAGGACTAGCGGGAAGTCATGAGCAGTTCTTC. Its translation is CASSLGLAGSHEQFF.

The rearrangement links TRBV6-5 to TRBJ1-1; D is ambiguous. Germline CDR1 MNHEY, CDR2 SVGAGI. The CDR3 spans 14 residues. The V end lost 0 bases, the J end lost 5 bases, and 10 bases lay between the germline ends. For the CDR3, the DNA is TGTGCCAGCAGTTACTCTTCTGATCGGACTGAAGCTTTCTTT. Translated: CASSYSSDRTEAFF.

Ten or more counts support this clonotype. The V and J genes are TRBV7-2 and TRBJ2-2; D remains unclear. Trimming removed 5 bases from V and 8 bases from J, with 6 bases in between. This CDR3 region has 11 residues. Germline-derived CDR1 and CDR2 are SGHTA and FQGNSA. DNA for the CDR3: TGTGCCAGCAGCCGCCTGGGGGAGCTGTTTTTT. Encoded protein: CASSRLGELFF.

This clonotype has more than one count but fewer than ten. This sequence joins TRBV3-1 and TRBJ2-1, with TRBD2 matching over 8 bases. There are 16 residues in the CDR3. J lost 0 bases, V lost 3 bases, and 4 bases had no gene match. The germline V gene encodes CDR1 LGHDT and CDR2 YNNKEL (reference sequence). The CDR3 bases are TGTGCCAGCAGCCAGACCGGGACTAGCTCCTACAATGAGCAGTTCTTC. Translated, it gives CASSQTGTSSYNEQFF.

This clonotype was recorded many times. The chain links TRBV7-8 to TRBJ1-1; the D gene is possibly TRBD1 (6 bases). Germline V lookup: CDR1 SGHVS, CDR2 FQNEAQ. The CDR3 is 16 amino acids. Trimming stripped 7 bases from V and 0 bases from J, with 18 bases between. CDR3 in DNA: TGTGCCAGCACCACCACACAGGGCAGCATGAACACTGAAGCTTTCTTT. This codes for CASTTTQGSMNTEAFF.

This clonotype was counted only a few times. The gene calls are TRBV6-2 or TRBV6-3 and TRBJ2-7; 8 bases agree with TRBD2. Germline V gene lookup returns CDR1 MNHEY and CDR2 SVGEGT. This CDR3 contains 13 residues. V lost 6 bases, J lost 6 bases, and 7 bases stayed unmatched. The CDR3 bases are TGTGCCAGCAGCCCGAGGAGCGGGAGCGAGCAGTACGTC. It translates to CASSPRSGSEQYV.

V and J are TRBV5-6 and TRBJ1-1; D not resolved. The CDR3 spans 16 residues. Trimming shortened V by 4 bases and J by 4 bases, and 20 bases separated the two germline ends. Germline V gene data show CDR1 as SGHDT and CDR2 as YYEEEE. This CDR3 is CASSLPPRVLATEAFF. Here the CDR3 DNA reads TGTGCCAGCAGCCTACCCCCCCGGGTTTTAGCCACTGAAGCTTTCTTT.

The chain combines TRBV12-3 or TRBV12-4 with TRBJ2-7; 8 bases are shared with TRBD2. The J segment lost 7 bases and the V segment lost 2 bases, leaving 10 bases of the junction unmatched. The CDR3 runs 15 residues. CDR3 protein: CASSLSGRTSVEQYV. The CDR3 DNA reads as TGTGCCAGCAGTTTAAGCGGGAGAACCTCGGTAGAGCAGTACGTC.

Points on this clonotype: A much larger clone differs by one base, so this may be a read error. This chain connects TRBV2 to TRBJ2-3; 8 nucleotides match TRBD1. The ends lost 6 bases at V and 2 bases at J; junction bases unmatched: 7. There are 15 residues in the CDR3. Germline loops: CDR1 SNHLY, CDR2 FYNNEI. As DNA, the CDR3 is TGTGCCAGCAGGCTGGGACAGGCCTCCACAGATACGCAGTATTTT. The encoded protein is CASRLGQASTDTQYF.

As to this clonotype: This may stem from a read error, because a much larger clone lies one nucleotide away. The chain joins TRBV7-3 to TRBJ2-7, with D perhaps TRBD1 or TRBD2 (6 bases each). Trimming shortened V by 2 bases and J by 13 bases, and 21 bases separated the two germline ends. Per germline, CDR1 SGHTA and CDR2 FQGTGA. The CDR3 contains 14 residues. The CDR3 region has the DNA TGTGCCAGCAGCTTAGTGGATAGCGGAGGGGGGATATACGTC. It codes for CASSLVDSGGGIYV.

The chain uses TRBV15 and TRBJ1-4; TRBD1 might be the D (5 bases). The length of the CDR3 is 13 residues. V was pared by 8 bases and J by 10 bases, with 17 bases between. The germline V gene encodes CDR1 LNHNV and CDR2 YYDKDF (reference sequence). This CDR3 is CATCLQGLGKLFF. CDR3 nucleotide sequence: TGTGCCACCTGCCTGCAGGGCCTCGGAAAACTGTTTTTT.